The 16 T cell receptor beta chains presented below share a single source sample, sequenced in a study of T cells in tuberculosis. Data came from immunoSEQ multiplex PCR; TCRdb stores just in-frame clones and leaves some out. The table includes about 32,000 clones, roughly 94% detected once. The sequencing input was PBMCs. These receptors originate from a donor between 10 and 35 years old with latent tuberculosis or without tuberculosis infection.

The rearrangement links TRBV5-1 to TRBJ2-3; 11 bases map to TRBD2. After removal of 6 bases from V and 5 bases from J, the junction contained 5 bases not matched to a gene. The CDR3 has 14 residues. The germline V gene has CDR1 SGHRS and CDR2 YFSETQ. The DNA for the CDR3 is TGCGCCAGCACCCCTGGGACTAGCGGAGATACGCAGTATTTT. It encodes CASTPGTSGDTQYF.

CDR3 loop: CASSLTPSTDTQYF. As DNA, the CDR3 is TGTGCCAGCAGCCTTACTCCTAGCACAGATACGCAGTATTTT. This chain uses TRBV2 with TRBJ2-3; D gene uncertain. Trimming shortened V by 6 bases and J by 0 bases, and 10 bases separated the two germline ends. This CDR3 is 14 amino acids long. Germline V lookup: CDR1 SNHLY, CDR2 FYNNEI.

This clone occurred once. V and J are TRBV7-9 and TRBJ1-1; the D gene is possibly TRBD1 (6 bases). This CDR3 is 15 amino acids long. CDR1 is SEHNR and CDR2 is FQNEAQ in the germline V gene (reference sequence). Trimming removed 5 bases at V and 2 bases at J, with 15 bases between. The CDR3 loop is CASSVRTAGNTEAFF. CDR3 nucleotides: TGTGCCAGCAGCGTACGGACAGCAGGAAACACTGAAGCTTTCTTT.

The J gene is TRBJ2-3, the V gene TRBV6-4; 13 bases line up with TRBD2. The CDR3 consists of 15 residues. V was clipped by 2 bases and J by 4 bases; unmatched bases: 0. CDR1 and CDR2 from the germline V gene are MRHNA and SNTAGT. CDR3 in DNA: TGTGCCAGCAGTGACGGACTAGCGGGAGCAGATACGCAGTATTTT. Translation: CASSDGLAGADTQYF.

This sequence joins TRBV19 and TRBJ2-2; 9 positions match TRBD2. The CDR3 extends over 16 amino acids. The junction had 9 bases not matched to a gene; V was cut back by 7 bases and J by 3 bases. The V gene's germline CDR1 is LNHDA and CDR2 SQIVND (reference sequence). In nucleotides, the CDR3 is TGTGCCAGTATCCCGTCGATAGCGGGAGACACCGGGGAGCTGTTTTTT. As protein: CASIPSIAGDTGELFF.

This clone has just one count. The V and J genes are TRBV30 and TRBJ1-1; D is undetermined. The germline V gene encodes CDR1 GTSNPN and CDR2 SVGIG (reference sequence). This CDR3 has 14 residues. V lost 4 bases to trimming and J lost 5 bases, with 17 bases between them. CDR3 loop: CAWIVGIGRTEAFF. DNA for the CDR3: TGTGCCTGGATAGTAGGTATAGGGAGAACTGAAGCTTTCTTT.

The chain joins TRBV7-9 to TRBJ1-2; weak D call: TRBD1 (5 bases). Germline CDR1 is SEHNR and CDR2 is FQNEAQ (reference sequence). This CDR3 is 13 amino acids long. The V gene lost 1 base and the J gene lost 3 bases, with 6 bases spanning the gap. CDR3 sequence: CASSLVGDYGYTF. The CDR3 DNA sequence: TGTGCCAGCAGCTTAGTAGGGGACTATGGCTACACCTTC.

The chain links TRBV5-1 to TRBJ2-2; perhaps TRBD1 as D (5 bases). The CDR3 runs to 16 residues. Germline V CDR1 and CDR2: SGHRS, YFSETQ. V was trimmed by 5 bases and J by 0 bases, leaving 14 bases between them. DNA of the CDR3: TGCGCCAGCAGTGATTCTGGACAAACGAACACCGGGGAGCTGTTTTTT. Translated: CASSDSGQTNTGELFF.

The rearrangement uses TRBV10-3 and TRBJ1-1; no definite D call. Trimming left V 2 bases short and J 8 bases short, with 12 bases between. The CDR3 has 13 residues. Germline V CDR1 and CDR2: ENHRY, SYGVKD. The CDR3 is CAISEIAAEEAFF. In nucleotides, the CDR3 is TGTGCCATCAGTGAGATAGCCGCTGAGGAAGCTTTCTTT.

The chain couples TRBV12-5 to TRBJ1-5; 8 bases line up with TRBD1. The V segment lost 0 bases and the J segment 4 bases; nucleotides outside the gene matches: 11. Germline CDR1 reads LGHNT; CDR2 reads FRNRAP. CDR3 size: 18 residues. The CDR3 coding sequence is TGTGCTAGTGGTTTGGTACTGAGACAGGGGATGGGAAATCAGCCCCAGCATTTT. Translation gives CASGLVLRQGMGNQPQHF.

This chain joins TRBV29-1 and TRBJ1-1, with D possibly being TRBD1 (6 bases). Trimming took 5 bases from V and 5 from J, leaving 18 bases between them. The germline CDR1 and CDR2 sequences are SQVTM and ANQGSEA. This CDR3 comprises 14 residues. The CDR3 spells CSVLGRGARTEAFF. The CDR3 nucleotides read TGCAGCGTTCTCGGCCGGGGGGCACGGACTGAAGCTTTCTTT. Full variable domain (outside the CDR3, taken from reference TRBV29-1 and TRBJ1-1): SAVISQKPSRDICQRGTSLTIQCQVDSQVTMMFWYRQQPGQSLTLIATANQGSEATYESGFVIDKFPISRPNLTFSTLTVSNMSPEDSSIYLCSVLGRGARTEAFFGQGTRLTVV.

V gene TRBV6-5 combines with J gene TRBJ2-1; 10 bases line up with TRBD2. V gave up 5 bases and J gave up 6 bases; unmatched junction bases: 7. The germline V gene has CDR1 MNHEY and CDR2 SVGAGI. This CDR3 is 15 amino acids long. As DNA, the CDR3 is TGTGCCAGCAGTGGGGGGCTAGCGGGAGTCAATGAGCAGTTCTTC. It is translated as CASSGGLAGVNEQFF.

The chain employs TRBV15 and TRBJ2-3; 8 bases are a match to TRBD2. Germline V gene lookup returns CDR1 LNHNV and CDR2 YYDKDF (reference sequence). The CDR3 covers 14 residues. Trimming removed 5 bases from V and 5 bases from J; junction bases left unmatched: 6. The DNA for the CDR3 is TGTGCCACCAGCCGACGGGAGGGCCTAGATACGCAGTATTTT. Its protein is CATSRREGLDTQYF.

This clone was counted once. V is TRBV28 and J is TRBJ1-5, with D maybe TRBD1 (5 bases). Trimming took off 3 bases at V and 6 bases at J, with 12 bases between the two ends. The CDR3 totals 14 residues. Germline V CDR1 and CDR2: MDHEN, SYDVKM. For the CDR3, the DNA is TGTGCCAGCAGTTTGGGGGGTAATGGTCAGCCCCAGCATTTT. As protein: CASSLGGNGQPQHF.

This chain uses TRBV5-6 with TRBJ2-2; 9 bases align to TRBD1. The ends lost 5 bases at V and 7 bases at J; junction bases unmatched: 0. This CDR3 is built from 12 residues. Germline V gene data show CDR1 as SGHDT and CDR2 as YYEEEE. DNA for the CDR3: TGTGCCAGCAGGACAGGGGGCGGGGAGCTGTTTTTT. It translates to CASRTGGGELFF.

The V call is TRBV5-1, the J call TRBJ2-3; 9 nucleotides line up with TRBD1. This CDR3 is built from 16 residues. The germline gives CDR1 SGHRS, CDR2 YFSETQ. V lost 4 bases to trimming and J lost 5 bases; unmatched junction nucleotides: 11. CDR3 sequence (DNA): TGCGCCAGCAGCCTACAACAGGGGGCTGGGGGAGATACGCAGTATTTT. It translates to CASSLQQGAGGDTQYF.